A selection of T cell receptor beta chains follows, all from one sample in a study of memory CD4+ T cells and cytomegalovirus serostatus. Sequencing was performed with immunoSEQ multiplex PCR; in TCRdb, only in-frame clones are kept and a portion is missing. There are fewer than 90,000 clones in the sample; about 78% occur only once, and just over 2.5% lies in the top ten. The sequenced material came from memory CD4+ T cells from blood. Every receptor here comes from an adult in good health and CMV-seropositive. The CDR3 runs from the conserved cysteine through the conserved F or W. A D gene is named only where the DNA matches it firmly. Where a row states a size, it is once, few, many or the class of an expanded clone; other rows omit it.

V gene: TRBV2
J gene: TRBJ2-3
clone size: few
D gene: TRBD1
CDR3 DNA: TGTGCCAGCAGGATTAGAACAGGGGGTTCAGGTACGCAGTATTTT
CDR3 protein: CASRIRTGGSGTQYF

V gene: TRBV2
J gene: TRBJ1-2
clone size: NA
D gene: NA
CDR3 DNA: TGTGCCAGCAGTGAGGGTGGCAGCAACTATGGCTACACCTTC
CDR3 protein: CASSEGGSNYGYTF

V gene: TRBV18
J gene: TRBJ1-4
clone size: few
D gene: NA
CDR3 DNA: TGTGCCAGCTCACCGCCGGGGAGGGCTAATGAAAAACTGTTTTTT
CDR3 protein: CASSPPGRANEKLFF

V gene: TRBV7-2
J gene: TRBJ2-3
clone size: few
D gene: NA
CDR3 DNA: TGTGCCAGCAAGTTCACTAGCACAGATACGCAGTATTTT
CDR3 protein: CASKFTSTDTQYF

V gene: TRBV11-3
J gene: TRBJ2-1
clone size: NA
D gene: NA
CDR3 DNA: TGTGCCAGCAGCTCCCCCGAATTAAGGGGCGCTGAGCAGTTCTTC
CDR3 protein: CASSSPELRGAEQFF

V gene: TRBV29-1
J gene: TRBJ2-1
clone size: NA
D gene: TRBD2
CDR3 DNA: TGCAGCGCTGGGACTATGAATGAGCAGTTCTTC
CDR3 protein: CSAGTMNEQFF

V gene: TRBV5-1
J gene: TRBJ2-6
clone size: NA
D gene: NA
CDR3 DNA: TGCGCCAGCAGCTTGGCCAGGGCCCTCAACTCTGGGGCCAACGTCCTGACTTTC
CDR3 protein: CASSLARALNSGANVLTF

V gene: TRBV28
J gene: TRBJ1-5
clone size: once
D gene: NA
CDR3 DNA: TGTGCCAGCATTAATCGGGGACATAGCCAGCCCCAGCATTTT
CDR3 protein: CASINRGHSQPQHF

V gene: TRBV5-6
J gene: TRBJ2-5
clone size: NA
D gene: NA
CDR3 DNA: TGTGCCAGCAGTGAGACGGAGACCCAGTACTTC
CDR3 protein: CASSETETQYF

V gene: TRBV5-1
J gene: TRBJ1-1
clone size: NA
D gene: NA
CDR3 DNA: TGCGCCAGCAGCTCGGACAGTTTTGAAGCTTTCTTT
CDR3 protein: CASSSDSFEAFF

V gene: TRBV7-7
J gene: TRBJ2-5
clone size: NA
D gene: NA
CDR3 DNA: TGTGCCAGCAGCTTAATTCTAGCAGAACAAGAGACCCAGTACTTC
CDR3 protein: CASSLILAEQETQYF

V gene: TRBV29-1
J gene: TRBJ2-3
clone size: few
D gene: TRBD2
CDR3 DNA: TGCAGCGTTCGGGACTACCTCACAGATACGCAGTATTTT
CDR3 protein: CSVRDYLTDTQYF

V gene: TRBV9
J gene: TRBJ1-3
clone size: NA
D gene: TRBD1
CDR3 DNA: TGTGCCAGCAGCTCCCAACAGGGGGGAGGAAACACCATATATTTT
CDR3 protein: CASSSQQGGGNTIYF

V gene: TRBV28
J gene: TRBJ1-2
clone size: NA
D gene: NA
CDR3 DNA: TGTGCCAGCAGTTTATGGGGTCGTGGCTACACCTTC
CDR3 protein: CASSLWGRGYTF

V gene: TRBV4-2
J gene: TRBJ2-5
clone size: NA
D gene: NA
CDR3 DNA: TGTGCCAGCAGCCAAAACGGGATGGAGGGGACCCAGTACTTC
CDR3 protein: CASSQNGMEGTQYF

V gene: TRBV2
J gene: TRBJ1-4
clone size: NA
D gene: NA
CDR3 DNA: TGTGCCAGCAGTGCAAACAGTAGGAAACTGTTTTTT
CDR3 protein: CASSANSRKLFF

V gene: TRBV4-1
J gene: TRBJ1-4
clone size: NA
D gene: TRBD1
CDR3 DNA: TGCGCCAGCAGCCAAATTCGCTCACGGACAGGAGGGGAAAAACTGTTTTTT
CDR3 protein: CASSQIRSRTGGEKLFF

V gene: TRBV11-2
J gene: TRBJ2-1
clone size: NA
D gene: NA
CDR3 DNA: TGTGCCAGCAGCTTATTTAGAAATGAGCAGTTCTTC
CDR3 protein: CASSLFRNEQFF

V gene: TRBV18
J gene: TRBJ2-6
clone size: once
D gene: NA
CDR3 DNA: TGTGCCAGCTCACCCACTGTTGGGGCCAACGTCCTGACTTTC
CDR3 protein: CASSPTVGANVLTF

V gene: TRBV7-8
J gene: TRBJ1-2
clone size: NA
D gene: NA
CDR3 DNA: TGTGCCAGCAGCTTAGAAGTGGCGGGGAGCGGCTACACCTTC
CDR3 protein: CASSLEVAGSGYTF

V gene: TRBV5-3
J gene: TRBJ1-1
clone size: NA
D gene: NA
CDR3 DNA: TGTGCCAGCACGGGCGCATCGAACACTGAAGCTTTCTTT
CDR3 protein: CASTGASNTEAFF

V gene: TRBV30
J gene: TRBJ2-3
clone size: NA
D gene: NA
CDR3 DNA: TGTGCCTGGAGTAGCGGGACAGATACGCAGTATTTT
CDR3 protein: CAWSSGTDTQYF

V gene: TRBV5-6
J gene: TRBJ2-3
clone size: once
D gene: NA
CDR3 DNA: TGTGCCAGCAGCTACCCTAGCGTTTACACAGATACGCAGTATTTT
CDR3 protein: CASSYPSVYTDTQYF

V gene: TRBV6-1
J gene: TRBJ2-3
clone size: NA
D gene: NA
CDR3 DNA: TGTGCCAGCATTAGCTCAGGCAGCACAGATACGCAGTATTTT
CDR3 protein: CASISSGSTDTQYF

V gene: TRBV5-1
J gene: TRBJ2-3
clone size: NA
D gene: NA
CDR3 DNA: TGCGCCAGCAGCTTGGAAGGGGAAACTAGCACAGATACGCAGTATTTT
CDR3 protein: CASSLEGETSTDTQYF

V gene: TRBV18
J gene: TRBJ1-4
clone size: NA
D gene: NA
CDR3 DNA: TGTGCCAGCTCACCTGGGGCTAATGAAAAACTGTTTTTT
CDR3 protein: CASSPGANEKLFF

V gene: TRBV5-4
J gene: TRBJ2-3
clone size: NA
D gene: NA
CDR3 DNA: TGTGCCAGCAGCCGGGACCCCACAGATACGCAGTATTTT
CDR3 protein: CASSRDPTDTQYF

V gene: TRBV2
J gene: TRBJ2-1
clone size: NA
D gene: NA
CDR3 DNA: TGTGCCAGCAGGTTACGGGATAGGTCCTACAATGAGCAGTTCTTC
CDR3 protein: CASRLRDRSYNEQFF

V gene: TRBV9
J gene: TRBJ2-1
clone size: NA
D gene: TRBD2
CDR3 DNA: TGTGCCAGCAGCTATCGGACTAGCGGGAGGGGTGAGCAGTTCTTC
CDR3 protein: CASSYRTSGRGEQFF

V gene: TRBV19
J gene: TRBJ1-4
clone size: NA
D gene: NA
CDR3 DNA: TGTGCCAGTAGTATGTCATGGGGGGCCGGTGAAAAACTGTTTTTT
CDR3 protein: CASSMSWGAGEKLFF

V gene: TRBV4-1
J gene: TRBJ2-7
clone size: NA
D gene: TRBD2
CDR3 DNA: TGCGCCAGCAGCCGAGACTCTAGCGGGGAGGTTTACGAGCAGTACTTC
CDR3 protein: CASSRDSSGEVYEQYF

V gene: TRBV19
J gene: TRBJ1-5
clone size: NA
D gene: NA
CDR3 DNA: TGTGCCAGTAGTTACCAGGTTCTGAGCAATCAGCCCCAGCATTTT
CDR3 protein: CASSYQVLSNQPQHF